The 23 T cell receptor beta chains below were found in one sample sequenced in a study of sequential checkpoint blockade in melanoma. Treatment reported: randomized to nivolumab then ipilimumab (arm A) or the reverse (arm B). Method: immunoSEQ multiplex PCR; TCRdb's copy keeps in-frame clones and lacks some. The repertoire holds roughly 16,000 clones, with around 70% as singletons. The sequenced sample was CD8+ T cells sorted from blood (inferred from file names), obtained from a patient given nivolumab and ipilimumab in sequence. These receptors were obtained from a human donor with melanoma.

This chain links TRBV4-3 with TRBJ1-3; a weak D match, TRBD1 (5 bases). The germline V gene has CDR1 LGHNA and CDR2 YSLEER. The length of the CDR3 is 15 residues. V shed 4 bases and J shed 0 bases, with 10 bases lying between them. This CDR3 reads CASSPGLNSGNTIYF. The CDR3 DNA reads TGCGCCAGCAGCCCGGGACTGAACTCTGGAAACACCATATATTTT.

In this sample, this clone turned up once. The chain joins TRBV7-3 to TRBJ2-1, with 11 positions matching TRBD2. V trimming: 5 bases; J trimming: 9 bases; junction bases outside the gene matches: 12. The length of the CDR3 is 16 residues. Germline values: CDR1 SGHTA, CDR2 FQGTGA. The CDR3 is CASSRAVAGGLSEQFF. As DNA, the CDR3 is TGTGCCAGCAGCCGGGCGGTAGCGGGGGGGCTGAGTGAGCAGTTCTTC.

The V call is TRBV29-1, the J call TRBJ1-1; 10 bases line up with TRBD1. The V and J ends lost 8 bases and 5 bases, in that order; junction bases with no gene match: 5. Germline loops: CDR1 SQVTM, CDR2 ANQGSEA. The CDR3 sequence is 12 residues long. CDR3 DNA: TGCAGCACCTGGGACAGGGGAACTGAAGCTTTCTTT. It specifies CSTWDRGTEAFF.

Note on this clone: This sample includes further DNA sequences coding for the same CDR3. The chain recombines TRBV9 with TRBJ2-2; D is uncertain. The length of the CDR3 is 15 residues. The V and J ends lost 0 bases and 0 bases respectively, with 6 bases between them. Germline assignment: CDR1 SGDLS and CDR2 YYNGEE. The CDR3 region has the DNA TGTGCCAGCAGCGTAGCGGGTTCGAACACCGGGGAGCTGTTTTTT. Translated, it gives CASSVAGSNTGELFF.

The gene calls are TRBV7-2 and TRBJ2-3, with a possible D match to TRBD2 (6 bases). The CDR3 spans 15 residues. From germline, CDR1 is SGHTA and CDR2 FQGNSA. V dropped 8 bases and J dropped 4 bases, with 19 bases sitting between them. Here the CDR3 reads CASSGSRGTSDTQYF. In DNA form, the CDR3 reads TGTGCCAGCTCGGGTTCGCGGGGTACCTCAGATACGCAGTATTTT.

This chain connects TRBV5-4 to TRBJ1-2; D uncertain. Germline assignment: CDR1 SGHNT and CDR2 YYREEE (reference sequence). The CDR3 has 12 amino acids. Trimming took 6 bases from V and 8 from J, leaving 14 bases between them. The CDR3 spells CASTRPADGYTF. The CDR3, as DNA: TGTGCCAGCACCCGTCCAGCGGACGGCTACACCTTC.

This clone was counted a few times. The chain joins TRBV4-2 to TRBJ2-1; D unclear. Germline lookup yields CDR1 LGHNA and CDR2 YNFKEQ. The CDR3 spans 15 residues. Between the trimmed V and J ends, which lost 0 bases and 0 bases, there was a span of 6 bases. The CDR3: CASSQDQVSYNEQFF. The CDR3 nucleotides are TGTGCCAGCAGCCAAGACCAGGTCTCCTACAATGAGCAGTTCTTC.

On this clone: This is likely an artifact of a read error, given a far larger clone one base away. The sample carries other DNA sequences with the same CDR3. The chain joins TRBV5-4 to TRBJ2-3; 8 bases fit TRBD2. The CDR3 has 15 residues. The V and J ends lost 4 bases and 1 base, in that order; junction bases with no gene match: 5. Per the germline V gene, CDR1 is SGHNT and CDR2 is YYREEE (reference sequence). CDR3: CASSLVGGGTDTQYF. CDR3 sequence (DNA): TGTGCCAGCAGCCTAGTCGGGGGGGGCACAGATACGCAGTATTTT.

The chain carries TRBV7-6 and TRBJ2-4; a weak D match, TRBD1 (6 bases). The CDR3 loop spans 15 amino acids. CDR1 is SGHVS, CDR2 FNYEAQ, per germline. Trimming took 5 bases from V and 2 from J, leaving 13 bases between them. The CDR3 DNA sequence: TGTGCCAGCAGCCCAGGGGTGGGAACCAAAAACATTCAGTACTTC. It is translated as CASSPGVGTKNIQYF.

The chain recombines TRBV29-1 with TRBJ1-2; D call uncertain. The V gene's germline CDR1 is SQVTM and CDR2 ANQGSEA. V was trimmed by 3 bases and J by 4 bases, leaving 6 bases between them. The CDR3 sequence is 11 residues long. Written as DNA, the CDR3 is TGCAGCGTTGATGGCGGCTATGGCTACACCTTC. Amino acid sequence: CSVDGGYGYTF.

The chain couples TRBV21-1 to TRBJ1-2; the table assigns TRBD1, which was not confirmed against the DNA. TRBV21-1 is tagged as a pseudogene. The CDR3 spans 16 residues. The CDR3 spells CASSKRAGEANYGYTF. CDR3 nucleotide sequence: TGTGCCAGCAGCAAAAGGGCAGGGGAAGCTAACTATGGCTACACCTTC.

Here the CDR3 reads CSVEFPDSRYNEQFF. The CDR3 bases are TGCAGCGTTGAGTTTCCGGACAGCCGCTACAATGAGCAGTTCTTC. The chain carries TRBV29-1 and TRBJ2-1; D possibly corresponds to TRBD1 (6 bases). Germline V gene data show CDR1 as SQVTM and CDR2 as ANQGSEA. V was shortened by 3 bases and J by 3 bases, with 15 bases between the two germline ends. The CDR3 length is 15 residues.

The CDR3 DNA is TGTGCCAGCAGCCCAGAAACGGGGGGCTTCTATGGCTACACCTTC. Residues: CASSPETGGFYGYTF. This rearrangement joins TRBV4-2 to TRBJ1-2; tentatively, D is TRBD1 (6 bases). V was trimmed by 4 bases and J by 4 bases, leaving 16 bases between them. The CDR3 runs 15 residues. The germline V gene encodes CDR1 LGHNA and CDR2 YNFKEQ.

The table lists this clone with a count of one. The chain has TRBV9 and TRBJ2-1, with TRBD2 as a possible D gene (7 bases). The V end lost 0 bases, the J end lost 11 bases, and 9 bases lay between the germline ends. Germline V gene data show CDR1 as SGDLS and CDR2 as YYNGEE. The length of the CDR3 is 12 residues. CDR3 DNA: TGTGCCAGCAGCGTAGACGGGGGGCAGCAGTTCTTC. As protein: CASSVDGGQQFF.

The rearrangement uses TRBV9 and TRBJ1-1; unclear D gene. The germline V gene has CDR1 SGDLS and CDR2 YYNGEE. Trimming removed 0 bases from V and 2 bases from J, with 14 bases in between. The CDR3 totals 16 residues. The CDR3 loop reads CASSVDRVEGNTEAFF. As DNA, the CDR3 is TGTGCCAGCAGCGTAGATAGGGTGGAGGGAAACACTGAAGCTTTCTTT.

V usage is TRBV29-1 and J usage is TRBJ1-4; tentative D call: TRBD1 (5 bases). The V gene's germline CDR1 is SQVTM and CDR2 ANQGSEA. This CDR3 is 13 amino acids long. Trimming shortened V by 6 bases and J by 7 bases, and 15 bases separated the two germline ends. The chain's CDR3 is CSVHGGGVEKLFF. The CDR3 nucleotides read TGCAGCGTACACGGGGGAGGGGTTGAAAAACTGTTTTTT.

This clone was seen more than once but under ten times. V and J are TRBV7-9 and TRBJ2-5, with a weak D call TRBD1 (6 bases). Germline assignment: CDR1 SEHNR and CDR2 FQNEAQ (reference sequence). The CDR3 runs 14 residues. Deletions cut 5 bases from V and 0 bases from J, with 10 bases between. CDR3 DNA sequence: TGTGCCAGCAGCCCCAGACAGGACCAAGAGACCCAGTACTTC. Protein sequence: CASSPRQDQETQYF. The full variable domain, rest sourced from reference TRBV7-9 and TRBJ2-5, is DTGVSQNPRHKITKRGQNVTFRCDPISEHNRLYWYRQTLGQGPEFLTYFQNEAQLEKSRLLSDRFSAERPKGSFSTLEIQRTEQGDSAMYLCASSPRQDQETQYFGPGTRLLVL.

The chain uses TRBV9 and TRBJ2-2, with 11 bases aligning to TRBD2. The CDR3 is 17 residues long. The V gene end was trimmed by 3 bases and the J gene end by 6 bases; junction bases not matched to a gene: 10. From germline, CDR1 is SGDLS and CDR2 YYNGEE. In nucleotides, the CDR3 is TGTGCCAGCAGCGACCCCTCTAGCGGGGGGCCCGCCGGGGAGCTGTTTTTT. This gives the protein CASSDPSSGGPAGELFF.

V gene TRBV7-8 combines with J gene TRBJ2-7, with TRBD2 as a possible D gene (6 bases). Germline V gene sequence: CDR1 SGHVS, CDR2 FQNEAQ. The CDR3 spans 13 residues. V was trimmed by 5 bases and J by 1 base, leaving 9 bases between them. In DNA, the CDR3 is TGTGCCAGCAGCCCCGGGACTTCCTACGAGCAGTACTTC. It encodes CASSPGTSYEQYF.

V and J are TRBV4-1 and TRBJ2-2; tentatively, D is TRBD1 (6 bases). The CDR3 spans 18 residues. Trimming took 1 base from V and 4 from J, leaving 19 bases between them. CDR1 is MGHRA and CDR2 is YSYEKL in the germline V gene. The CDR3 here is CASSQGAPGQWGTGELFF. CDR3 nucleotide sequence: TGCGCCAGCAGCCAAGGAGCCCCTGGACAGTGGGGCACCGGGGAGCTGTTTTTT.

The chain recombines TRBV4-2 with TRBJ2-2; 15 bases fit TRBD2. This CDR3 contains 18 residues. V lost 4 bases and J lost 4; bases outside the gene matches: 7. CDR1 is LGHNA and CDR2 is YNFKEQ in the germline V gene. The chain's CDR3 is CASSRRTSGGGSTGELFF. CDR3 coding DNA: TGTGCCAGCAGCCGACGGACTAGCGGGGGGGGCAGCACCGGGGAGCTGTTTTTT.

The gene calls are TRBV5-6 and TRBJ2-5, with 8 bases matching TRBD2. The CDR3 has 13 residues. V dropped 4 bases and J dropped 3; count of bases not matched to a gene: 2. The germline V gene has CDR1 SGHDT and CDR2 YYEEEE. CDR3 loop: CASSVGLEETQYF. The CDR3, as DNA: TGTGCCAGCAGCGTGGGACTAGAAGAGACCCAGTACTTC.

The chain joins TRBV27 to TRBJ2-5, with D hard to call. From germline, CDR1 is MNHEY and CDR2 SMNVEV (reference sequence). The CDR3 is 8 residues long. The V and J ends lost 8 bases and 14 bases respectively, with 9 bases between them. The CDR3 nucleotides read TGTGCCAGCGAACAGAACTACTTC. Amino acid sequence: CASEQNYF.